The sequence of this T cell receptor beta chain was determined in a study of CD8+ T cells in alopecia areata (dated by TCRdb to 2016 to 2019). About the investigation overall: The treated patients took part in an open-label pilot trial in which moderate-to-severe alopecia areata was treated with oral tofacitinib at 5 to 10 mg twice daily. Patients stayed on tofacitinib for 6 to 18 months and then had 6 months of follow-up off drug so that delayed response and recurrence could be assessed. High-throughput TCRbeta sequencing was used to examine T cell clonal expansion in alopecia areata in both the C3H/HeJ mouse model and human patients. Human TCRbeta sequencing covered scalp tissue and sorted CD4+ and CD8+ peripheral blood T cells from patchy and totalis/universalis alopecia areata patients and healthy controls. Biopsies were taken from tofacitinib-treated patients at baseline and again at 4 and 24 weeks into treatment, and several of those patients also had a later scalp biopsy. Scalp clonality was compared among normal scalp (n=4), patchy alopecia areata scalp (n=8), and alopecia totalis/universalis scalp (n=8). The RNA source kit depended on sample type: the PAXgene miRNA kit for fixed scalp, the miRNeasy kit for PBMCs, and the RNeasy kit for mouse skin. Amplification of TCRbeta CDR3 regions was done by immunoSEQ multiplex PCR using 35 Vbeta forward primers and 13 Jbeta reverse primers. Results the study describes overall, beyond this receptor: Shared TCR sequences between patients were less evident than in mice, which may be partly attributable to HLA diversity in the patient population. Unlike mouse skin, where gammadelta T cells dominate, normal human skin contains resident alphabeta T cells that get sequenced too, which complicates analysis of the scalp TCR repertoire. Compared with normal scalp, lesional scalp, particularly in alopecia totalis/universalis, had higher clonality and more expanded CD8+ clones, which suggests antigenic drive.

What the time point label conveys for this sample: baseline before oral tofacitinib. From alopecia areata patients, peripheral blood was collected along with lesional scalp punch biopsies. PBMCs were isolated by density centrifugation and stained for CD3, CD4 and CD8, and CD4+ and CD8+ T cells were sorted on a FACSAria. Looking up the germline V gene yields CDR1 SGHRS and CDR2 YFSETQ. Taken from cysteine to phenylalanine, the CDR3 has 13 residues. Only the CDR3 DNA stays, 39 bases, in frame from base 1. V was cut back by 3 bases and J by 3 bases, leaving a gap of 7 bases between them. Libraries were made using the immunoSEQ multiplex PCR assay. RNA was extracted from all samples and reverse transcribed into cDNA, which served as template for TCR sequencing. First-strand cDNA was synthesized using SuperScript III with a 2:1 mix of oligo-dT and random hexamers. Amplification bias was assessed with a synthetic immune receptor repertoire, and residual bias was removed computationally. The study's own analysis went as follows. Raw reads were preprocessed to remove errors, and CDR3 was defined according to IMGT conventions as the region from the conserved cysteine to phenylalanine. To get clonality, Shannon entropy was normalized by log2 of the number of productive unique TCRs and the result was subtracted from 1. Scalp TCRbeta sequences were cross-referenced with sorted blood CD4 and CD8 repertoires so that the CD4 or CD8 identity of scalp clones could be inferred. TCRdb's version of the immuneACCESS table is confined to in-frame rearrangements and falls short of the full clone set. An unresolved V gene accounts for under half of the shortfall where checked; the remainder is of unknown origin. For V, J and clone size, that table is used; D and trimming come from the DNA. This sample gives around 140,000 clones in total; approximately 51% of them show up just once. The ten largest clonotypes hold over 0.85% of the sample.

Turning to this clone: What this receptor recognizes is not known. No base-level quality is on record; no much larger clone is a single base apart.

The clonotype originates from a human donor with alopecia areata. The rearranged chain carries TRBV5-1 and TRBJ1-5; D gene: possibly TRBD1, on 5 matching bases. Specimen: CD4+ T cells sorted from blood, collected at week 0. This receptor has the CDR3 CASSSGPNQPQHF. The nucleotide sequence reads TGCGCCAGCAGCTCGGGACCCAATCAGCCCCAGCATTTT. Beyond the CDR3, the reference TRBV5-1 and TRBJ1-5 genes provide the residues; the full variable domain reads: KAGVTQTPRYLIKTRGQQVTLSCSPISGHRSVSWYQQTPGQGLQFLFEYFSETQRNKGNFPGRFSGRQFSNSRSEMNVSTLELGDSALYLCASSSGPNQPQHFGDGTRLSIL.